Listed here are 20 T cell receptor beta chains from one sample, sequenced in a study of cytomegalovirus exposure and HLA in healthy donors. The PCR employed 60 Vbeta primers together with 13 Jbeta primers. Using immunoSEQ multiplex PCR, the repertoire was profiled, and TCRdb retains in-frame clones only, with some absent. This sample yields roughly 300,000 clones, of which about nine tenths are seen a single time; 3.5% to 4% belongs to the top ten. Sequenced sample: PBMCs. These receptors all stem from a man aged 40-50 years in good health and CMV-seropositive.

This clone was seen more than once but under ten times. The chain has TRBV10-3 and TRBJ1-2; 9 positions match TRBD1. This CDR3 spans 17 amino acids. Trimming cost V 2 bases and J 3 bases; bases outside gene matches: 10. CDR1 and CDR2 (germline): ENHRY, SYGVKD. Written as DNA, the CDR3 is TGTGCCATCAGTGAGCTGAAGGACAGGGGATCGGACTATGGCTACACCTTC. Translation: CAISELKDRGSDYGYTF.

The CDR3 spells CASSYGPGELFF. The CDR3 DNA sequence: TGTGCCAGCAGTTACGGGCCCGGGGAGCTGTTTTTT. The chain employs TRBV6-5 and TRBJ2-2, with D unclear. Trimming took off 2 bases at V and 6 bases at J, with 4 bases between the two ends. This CDR3 has 12 residues. Germline CDR1 reads MNHEY; CDR2 reads SVGAGI.

The V and J genes are TRBV6-1 and TRBJ2-7; 9 bases fit TRBD1. V lost 6 bases, J lost 0 bases, and 6 bases stayed unmatched. Per germline, CDR1 MNHNS and CDR2 SASEGT. CDR3 size: 15 residues. The CDR3 reads CASRPGQGSSYEQYF. The CDR3 DNA follows: TGTGCCAGCAGGCCGGGACAGGGTAGCTCCTACGAGCAGTACTTC.

This chain uses TRBV21-1 with TRBJ2-7; the D call TRBD1 from the table was never checked on the DNA. TRBV21-1 is labeled a pseudogene. CDR3 length: 15 amino acids. The CDR3 DNA reads as TGTGCCAGTCGACTCGGTAGGGACAGGGACTACGAGCAGTACTTC. It translates to CASRLGRDRDYEQYF.

The V and J genes are TRBV5-5 and TRBJ2-7, with D hard to call. CDR3 length: 12 amino acids. V lost 4 bases, J lost 7 bases, and 12 bases lay in between. Germline V gives CDR1 SGHKS, CDR2 YYEKEE (reference sequence). The CDR3 loop reads CASSLSSWEQYF. As DNA, the CDR3 is TGTGCCAGCAGCCTTAGTTCGTGGGAGCAGTACTTC.

The rearrangement links TRBV5-6 to TRBJ2-2; the D gene is possibly TRBD1 (6 bases). Germline CDR1 and CDR2: SGHDT and YYEEEE. V lost 2 bases to trimming and J lost 4 bases, with 9 bases between them. The CDR3 has 14 amino acids. CDR3 bases: TGTGCCAGCAGCTTCGTGACAGGCACCGGGGAGCTGTTTTTT. Translating it yields CASSFVTGTGELFF.

The genes are TRBV19 and TRBJ2-7; TRBD1 agrees at 7 bases. The J segment lost 1 base and the V segment lost 5 bases, leaving 5 bases of the junction unmatched. CDR3 length: 14 amino acids. The germline CDR1 and CDR2 sequences are LNHDA and SQIVND (reference sequence). The chain's CDR3 is CASSRPDRSYEQYF. CDR3 sequence (DNA): TGTGCCAGTAGTCGACCGGACAGGTCCTACGAGCAGTACTTC.

The gene calls are TRBV10-2 and TRBJ2-5; D is ambiguous. This CDR3 is 12 amino acids long. Trimming left V 6 bases short and J 3 bases short, with 8 bases between. Germline CDR1 and CDR2: WSHSY and SAAADI. The CDR3 protein is CASSANEETQYF. The CDR3 nucleotides read TGCGCCAGCAGCGCGAACGAAGAGACCCAGTACTTC.

The chain employs TRBV6-4 and TRBJ2-3, with TRBD2 identical over 15 bases. The CDR3 covers 16 residues. Unmatched junction bases numbered 13, after V lost 5 bases and J lost 13 bases. Per the germline V gene, CDR1 is MRHNA and CDR2 is SNTAGT. The CDR3 nucleotides read TGTGCCAGCAGTCCCTCGGGACTAGCGGGAGGCCTGGAGAAGTATTTT. Residues: CASSPSGLAGGLEKYF.

A few counts support this clone. The J gene is TRBJ2-3, the V gene TRBV18; unclear D gene. Germline values: CDR1 KGHSH, CDR2 LQKENI. The CDR3 is 12 residues long. The ends were cut back, 2 bases at V and 6 bases at J, with 6 bases in the middle. As DNA, the CDR3 is TGTGCCAGCTCACCAGAGAGGGATACGCAGTATTTT. Protein product: CASSPERDTQYF.

This clone was observed once. The chain employs TRBV5-1 and TRBJ2-7; possible D gene TRBD2, 6 bases. V was shortened by 0 bases and J by 2 bases, with 12 bases between the two germline ends. Germline-derived CDR1 and CDR2 are SGHRS and YFSETQ. The CDR3 runs to 15 residues. The CDR3 here is CASSLVVAEPYEQYF. Here the CDR3 DNA reads TGCGCCAGCAGCTTGGTTGTAGCGGAACCCTACGAGCAGTACTTC.

The chain uses TRBV19 and TRBJ2-1; TRBD2 matches 9 bases. The germline CDR1 and CDR2 sequences are LNHDA and SQIVND (reference sequence). CDR3 length: 15 amino acids. V lost 4 bases and J lost 2; bases outside the gene matches: 3. CDR3 loop: CASSNIAGAYNEQFF. In DNA, the CDR3 is TGTGCCAGTAGTAACATAGCGGGAGCCTACAATGAGCAGTTCTTC. Full variable domain (outside the CDR3, taken from reference TRBV19 and TRBJ2-1): DGGITQSPKYLFRKEGQNVTLSCEQNLNHDAMYWYRQDPGQGLRLIYYSQIVNDFQKGDIAEGYSVSREKKESFPLTVTSAQKNPTAFYLCASSNIAGAYNEQFFGPGTRLTVL.

This clone was counted once. V gene TRBV6-4 combines with J gene TRBJ2-3, with unresolved D. The CDR3 contains 12 residues. Trimming removed 7 bases from V and 4 bases from J, with 9 bases in between. CDR1 is MRHNA, CDR2 SNTAGT, per germline. CDR3 nucleotides: TGTGCCAGCACCCAACGGGCAGATACGCAGTATTTT. Its protein product is CASTQRADTQYF.

In its sample, this clone was seen once. The chain joins TRBV9 to TRBJ1-1; possibly TRBD1 for D (5 bases). The germline CDR1 and CDR2 sequences are SGDLS and YYNGEE. The CDR3 is made up of 14 amino acids. Deletions cut 3 bases from V and 4 bases from J, with 13 bases between. The CDR3 region has the DNA TGTGCCAGCAGCGCGACACCGCAGGGCACTGAAGCTTTCTTT. It codes for CASSATPQGTEAFF.

V gene TRBV5-1 combines with J gene TRBJ2-5; 14 bases fit TRBD2. The CDR3 totals 16 residues. CDR1 is SGHRS and CDR2 is YFSETQ in the germline V gene. The ends lost 4 bases at V and 5 bases at J; junction bases unmatched: 7. This CDR3 is CASSTGTSGSRETQYF. The CDR3 nucleotides are TGCGCCAGCAGCACTGGGACTAGCGGGAGTAGGGAGACCCAGTACTTC.

The chain joins TRBV15 to TRBJ2-7; no reliable D call. Trimming took off 0 bases at V and 4 bases at J, with 7 bases between the two ends. The CDR3 is 13 amino acids. Germline V CDR1 and CDR2: LNHNV, YYDKDF (reference sequence). CDR3 sequence reads: CATSRDLSYEQYF. The CDR3 region has the DNA TGTGCCACCAGCAGAGATCTCAGTTACGAGCAGTACTTC.

This rearrangement joins TRBV19 to TRBJ1-1; D may be TRBD1 (5 bases). Germline-derived CDR1 and CDR2 are LNHDA and SQIVND (reference sequence). Trimming shortened V by 5 bases and J by 1 base, and 8 bases separated the two germline ends. The CDR3 consists of 13 residues. The CDR3 loop reads CASSQQANTEAFF. The CDR3 bases are TGTGCCAGTAGTCAACAGGCGAACACTGAAGCTTTCTTT.

This clone showed up just once. The gene calls are TRBV15 and TRBJ2-5; D is possibly TRBD2 (6 bases). V was pared by 1 base and J by 7 bases, with 13 bases between. This CDR3 spans 14 amino acids. Per germline, CDR1 LNHNV and CDR2 YYDKDF (reference sequence). CDR3 residues: CATSRVASVGTQYF. CDR3 sequence (DNA): TGTGCCACCAGCAGAGTGGCTAGCGTGGGGACCCAGTACTTC.

V is TRBV7-9 and J is TRBJ2-3; 12 bases fit TRBD2. With V trimmed by 3 bases and J by 5 bases, 3 bases remained unmatched. Germline CDR1 and CDR2: SEHNR and FQNEAQ (reference sequence). The CDR3 runs 15 residues. The CDR3 is CASSFMTSGGDTQYF. CDR3 nucleotide sequence: TGTGCCAGCAGCTTTATGACTAGCGGGGGAGATACGCAGTATTTT.

The CDR3 DNA is TGTGCCTGGAGTGTATTCAGGTCAGGGATGGGAAACACCATATATTTT. The encoded protein is CAWSVFRSGMGNTIYF. V gene TRBV30 combines with J gene TRBJ1-3, with D perhaps TRBD1 (5 bases). V lost 0 bases, J lost 4 bases, and 16 bases lay in between. Germline V lookup: CDR1 GTSNPN, CDR2 SVGIG (reference sequence). CDR3 length: 16 residues.